Below are 27 T cell receptor beta chains sequenced from a single sample in a study of shared clonotypes between healthy human individuals. Assay used: immunoSEQ multiplex PCR; TCRdb lists only in-frame clones, some missing. The sample shows 1,400,000 or so clones, approximately 98.5% of them seen only once. Source material: naive CD4+ T cells sorted from blood. This sample's subset: CD45RA+ positively selected. Receptors were obtained from a man aged 25-45 years in good health.

The J gene is TRBJ1-4, the V gene TRBV9; 7 bases align to TRBD1. Germline V gene data show CDR1 as SGDLS and CDR2 as YYNGEE. This CDR3 spans 17 amino acids. V gave up 3 bases and J gave up 0 bases; unmatched junction bases: 8. CDR3 residues: CASSAGTEIATNEKLFF. CDR3 bases: TGTGCCAGCAGCGCCGGGACAGAAATTGCAACTAATGAAAAACTGTTTTTT.

The DNA of the CDR3 is TGTGCCAGCAGCTTAACGACTAGCACCGGGGAGCTGTTTTTT. Translating it yields CASSLTTSTGELFF. V usage is TRBV7-3 and J usage is TRBJ2-2; the D gene is possibly TRBD2 (6 bases). Trimming stripped 0 bases from V and 4 bases from J, with 6 bases between. The CDR3 runs to 14 residues. Germline V gene sequence: CDR1 SGHTA, CDR2 FQGTGA.

The sample holds one count of this clone. For the CDR3, the DNA is TGTGCCAGCAGCTCGGAGGTGAAAAACATTCAGTACTTC. This sequence encodes CASSSEVKNIQYF. This chain links TRBV5-4 with TRBJ2-4; D may be TRBD2 (5 bases). Germline V lookup: CDR1 SGHNT, CDR2 YYREEE (reference sequence). V lost 3 bases and J lost 4, with 8 bases in between. The CDR3 length is 13 residues.

DNA for the CDR3: TGTGCCAGCAGCTCGAATGTCATGAACACTGAAGCTTTCTTT. Its translation is CASSSNVMNTEAFF. The chain is built from TRBV5-4 and TRBJ1-1; no firm D call. Germline values: CDR1 SGHNT, CDR2 YYREEE (reference sequence). V lost 3 bases and J lost 0, with 9 bases in between. This CDR3 comprises 14 residues.

The chain is built from TRBV5-5 and TRBJ1-2; 8 bases are shared with TRBD1. J gave up 3 bases and V 0 bases, and 4 bases lay outside the gene matches. The CDR3 extends over 15 amino acids. Germline values: CDR1 SGHKS, CDR2 YYEKEE (reference sequence). This chain's CDR3 is CASSLVTGGDYGYTF. The CDR3 region has the DNA TGTGCCAGCAGCTTGGTTACAGGGGGAGACTATGGCTACACCTTC.

The chain has TRBV14 and TRBJ2-3, with 9 nucleotides matching TRBD1. The CDR3 runs to 14 residues. Germline CDR1 reads SGHDN; CDR2 reads FVKESK. The J segment lost 6 bases and the V segment lost 4 bases, leaving 5 bases of the junction unmatched. This chain's CDR3 is CASSPWDREDTQYF. CDR3 bases: TGTGCCAGCAGCCCCTGGGACAGGGAGGATACGCAGTATTTT.

The rearrangement uses TRBV7-9 and TRBJ1-2; 7 positions agree with TRBD1. CDR1 SEHNR and CDR2 FQNEAQ come from the germline V gene (reference sequence). After removal of 5 bases from V and 8 bases from J, the junction contained 20 bases not matched to a gene. The CDR3 sequence is 17 residues long. This CDR3 is CASSPILNRGIGLGYTF. The CDR3 DNA follows: TGTGCCAGCAGCCCTATTCTGAACAGGGGAATTGGTCTGGGCTACACCTTC.

This chain connects TRBV18 to TRBJ2-1; D gene unclear. V lost 1 base and J 0 bases, leaving 13 bases between the germline ends. Germline-derived CDR1 and CDR2 are KGHSH and LQKENI. The CDR3 is made up of 17 amino acids. The CDR3 is CASSPLATPYSYNEQFF. As DNA, the CDR3 is TGTGCCAGCTCACCACTCGCGACCCCGTACTCCTACAATGAGCAGTTCTTC.

The chain is built from TRBV10-1 and TRBJ2-1; tentatively, D is TRBD1 (7 bases). This CDR3 spans 15 amino acids. Germline CDR1 WNHNN, CDR2 SYGVQD (reference sequence). V was clipped by 6 bases and J by 4 bases, with 16 bases between them. As DNA, the CDR3 is TGCGCCAGCAGCCAGGGGGGTGGCGGTTACAATGAGCAGTTCTTC. Translated: CASSQGGGGYNEQFF.

The chain carries TRBV5-4 and TRBJ2-7; the D gene is possibly TRBD1 (6 bases). Looked up from germline, CDR1 is SGHNT and CDR2 is YYREEE (reference sequence). This CDR3 has 15 residues. Trimming shortened V by 4 bases and J by 2 bases, and 16 bases separated the two germline ends. The CDR3 region is CASSHRDMGAYEQYF. In DNA form, the CDR3 reads TGTGCCAGCAGCCATAGGGACATGGGGGCCTACGAGCAGTACTTC.

The genes are TRBV14 and TRBJ2-2, with 7 bases lining up with TRBD1. The germline V gene encodes CDR1 SGHDN and CDR2 FVKESK. The V and J ends lost 1 base and 10 bases, in that order; junction bases with no gene match: 9. This CDR3 comprises 15 residues. The chain's CDR3 is CASSQAGTVKEELFF. The CDR3 DNA reads TGTGCCAGCAGCCAAGCAGGGACAGTCAAAGAGGAGCTGTTTTTT.

The chain uses TRBV7-9 and TRBJ2-5; D unresolved. Trimming removed 5 bases at V and 2 bases at J, with 12 bases between. From germline, CDR1 is SEHNR and CDR2 FQNEAQ (reference sequence). The CDR3 spans 14 residues. CDR3 protein: CASSPRASQETQYF. DNA for the CDR3: TGTGCCAGCAGCCCAAGGGCCTCACAAGAGACCCAGTACTTC.

In its sample, this clone was seen once. The CDR3 is CAWSRQRGQPYSNQPQHF. CDR3 bases: TGTGCCTGGAGTCGCCAGCGGGGACAGCCTTATAGCAATCAGCCCCAGCATTTT. J is TRBJ1-5 and V is TRBV30; TRBD1 aligns across 7 bases. The V and J ends lost 2 bases and 0 bases, in that order; junction bases with no gene match: 13. The CDR3 consists of 18 residues. CDR1 and CDR2 from the germline V gene are GTSNPN and SVGIG (reference sequence). The full variable domain, with the rest looked up from reference TRBV30 and TRBJ1-5, is SQTIHQWPATLVQPVGSPLSLECTVEGTSNPNLYWYRQAAGRGLQLLFYSVGIGQISSEVPQNLSASRPQDRQFILSSKKLLLSDSGFYLCAWSRQRGQPYSNQPQHFGDGTRLSIL.

This chain connects TRBV18 to TRBJ2-3; no firm D call. In germline, CDR1 is KGHSH, CDR2 LQKENI. V lost 4 bases and J 2 bases, leaving 19 bases between the germline ends. This CDR3 comprises 17 residues. The CDR3 DNA reads TGTGCCAGCTCACAAGGCCCTGAGACTGTAGACACAGATACGCAGTATTTT. It yields the protein CASSQGPETVDTDTQYF.

This chain connects TRBV15 to TRBJ1-5; perhaps TRBD1 as D (6 bases). CDR1 is LNHNV, CDR2 YYDKDF, per germline (reference sequence). V was shortened by 0 bases and J by 1 base, with 10 bases between the two germline ends. The CDR3 consists of 16 residues. CDR3 amino acids: CATSRDPDRSNQPQHF. CDR3 nucleotides: TGTGCCACCAGCAGAGATCCGGACAGAAGCAATCAGCCCCAGCATTTT.

The rearrangement links TRBV7-3 to TRBJ1-5, with D perhaps matching TRBD1 (6 bases). The V gene lost 4 bases and the J gene lost 4 bases, with 17 bases spanning the gap. This CDR3 spans 16 amino acids. Germline assignment: CDR1 SGHTA and CDR2 FQGTGA. The chain's CDR3 is CASSSNRRGSNQPQHF. In DNA form, the CDR3 reads TGTGCCAGCAGCTCTAACCGTAGGGGGTCAAATCAGCCCCAGCATTTT.

The rearrangement joins TRBV5-4 to TRBJ2-7; TRBD1 might be the D (6 bases). The CDR3 spans 15 residues. V was cut by 4 bases and J by 3 bases, with 17 bases left in between. The germline CDR1 and CDR2 sequences are SGHNT and YYREEE (reference sequence). The CDR3 sequence: CASSRRSGHHYEQYF. CDR3 in DNA: TGTGCCAGCAGCCGTCGTTCGGGACACCACTACGAGCAGTACTTC.

The chain is built from TRBV10-3 and TRBJ2-1; a possible D gene is TRBD2 (6 bases). Germline V gives CDR1 ENHRY, CDR2 SYGVKD. This CDR3 spans 16 amino acids. Trimming took off 11 bases at V and 4 bases at J, with 24 bases between the two ends. This CDR3 is CAARNPGRELYNEQFF. The CDR3 bases are TGTGCCGCCCGTAACCCGGGGCGGGAACTATACAATGAGCAGTTCTTC.

For this clone: The junction does not match germline at one end; this may be a read error. This chain connects TRBV7-7 to TRBJ2-2; D assignment may be TRBD1 or TRBD2 (5 bases each). The CDR3 is 16 residues long. From germline, CDR1 is SSHAT and CDR2 FNYEAQ (reference sequence). The chain's CDR3 is CASSPTGTRNTGELFF. As DNA, the CDR3 is TGTGCTAGCAGCCCAACCGGGACGAGGAACACCGGGGAGCTGTTTTTT. The full variable domain, in which reference TRBV7-7 and TRBJ2-2 provide the parts outside the CDR3, is GAGVSQSPRYKVTKRGQDVTLRCDPISSHATLYWYQQALGQGPEFLTYFNYEAQPDKSGLPSDRFSAERPEGSISTLTIQRTEQRDSAMYRCASSPTGTRNTGELFFGEGSRLTVL.

This clone appeared once. This rearrangement joins TRBV6-5 to TRBJ1-2; D remains unclear. The V end was cut by 7 bases, the J end by 3 bases, with 6 bases between. The CDR3 contains 11 residues. Germline CDR1 MNHEY, CDR2 SVGAGI. The CDR3 sequence is CASKRDYGYTF. In nucleotides, the CDR3 is TGTGCCAGCAAGCGGGACTATGGCTACACCTTC.

The chain links TRBV18 to TRBJ2-5; 9 bases map to TRBD1. The junction had 9 bases not matched to a gene; V was cut back by 3 bases and J by 4 bases. The CDR3 runs to 16 residues. The germline gives CDR1 KGHSH, CDR2 LQKENI. The CDR3 DNA reads TGTGCCAGCTCACCCGCGGACAGGGGAGGACCAGAGACCCAGTACTTC. It specifies CASSPADRGGPETQYF.

This chain uses TRBV6-4 with TRBJ1-1; TRBD1 aligns across 8 bases. CDR1 is MRHNA and CDR2 is SNTAGT in the germline V gene. The CDR3 is 15 amino acids. With V trimmed by 4 bases and J by 3 bases, 7 bases remained unmatched. The CDR3 nucleotides read TGTGCCAGCAGTGCCCGACAGGGGACGGACACTGAAGCTTTCTTT. Its translation: CASSARQGTDTEAFF.

V and J are TRBV29-1 and TRBJ2-1; D is possibly TRBD2 (6 bases). The V gene's germline CDR1 is SQVTM and CDR2 ANQGSEA. This CDR3 is 15 amino acids long. The V and J ends lost 4 bases and 2 bases respectively, with 15 bases between them. In nucleotides, the CDR3 is TGCAGCGTTGCCGCGCGGGAAGTCACCTACAATGAGCAGTTCTTC. Protein product: CSVAAREVTYNEQFF.

The chain employs TRBV7-9 and TRBJ2-2, with D perhaps matching TRBD1 or TRBD2 (5 bases each). Germline V CDR1 and CDR2: SEHNR, FQNEAQ (reference sequence). CDR3 length equals 18 residues. Trimming shortened V by 6 bases and J by 0 bases, and 20 bases separated the two germline ends. CDR3 sequence reads: CASRYPPLGRANTGELFF. For the CDR3, the DNA is TGTGCCAGCAGATACCCGCCGTTGGGACGGGCGAACACCGGGGAGCTGTTTTTT. Looking up the rest from reference TRBV7-9 and TRBJ2-2 gives the full variable domain: DTGVSQNPRHKITKRGQNVTFRCDPISEHNRLYWYRQTLGQGPEFLTYFQNEAQLEKSRLLSDRFSAERPKGSFSTLEIQRTEQGDSAMYLCASRYPPLGRANTGELFFGEGSRLTVL.

The CDR3, as DNA: TGCGCCAGCAGCTCCCGACAGGGGGCAGGGTCCGAGCAGTACTTC. Translation gives CASSSRQGAGSEQYF. This chain uses TRBV5-1 with TRBJ2-7; TRBD1 matches 10 bases. From germline, CDR1 is SGHRS and CDR2 YFSETQ. This CDR3 is 15 amino acids long. With 3 bases clipped from V and 6 bases from J, the junction kept 9 bases outside the gene matches.

V and J are TRBV27 and TRBJ2-1; 10 bases map to TRBD2. The CDR3 is 16 residues long. Germline loops: CDR1 MNHEY, CDR2 SMNVEV (reference sequence). V lost 6 bases, J lost 6 bases, and 11 bases stayed unmatched. The CDR3 DNA reads as TGTGCCAGCAGCCCCCGAGGAGCGGGAGGGTTCAATGAGCAGTTCTTC. It codes for CASSPRGAGGFNEQFF.

This clone has more than one count but fewer than ten. Distinct nucleotide sequences in the sample also encode this CDR3. V is TRBV18 and J is TRBJ1-2; TRBD1 aligns across 7 bases. The CDR3 contains 13 residues. Unmatched junction bases numbered 5, after V lost 6 bases and J lost 4 bases. Germline loops: CDR1 KGHSH, CDR2 LQKENI. The CDR3 reads CASSQTGPYGYTF. CDR3 DNA: TGTGCCAGCTCGCAGACAGGGCCCTATGGCTACACCTTC.